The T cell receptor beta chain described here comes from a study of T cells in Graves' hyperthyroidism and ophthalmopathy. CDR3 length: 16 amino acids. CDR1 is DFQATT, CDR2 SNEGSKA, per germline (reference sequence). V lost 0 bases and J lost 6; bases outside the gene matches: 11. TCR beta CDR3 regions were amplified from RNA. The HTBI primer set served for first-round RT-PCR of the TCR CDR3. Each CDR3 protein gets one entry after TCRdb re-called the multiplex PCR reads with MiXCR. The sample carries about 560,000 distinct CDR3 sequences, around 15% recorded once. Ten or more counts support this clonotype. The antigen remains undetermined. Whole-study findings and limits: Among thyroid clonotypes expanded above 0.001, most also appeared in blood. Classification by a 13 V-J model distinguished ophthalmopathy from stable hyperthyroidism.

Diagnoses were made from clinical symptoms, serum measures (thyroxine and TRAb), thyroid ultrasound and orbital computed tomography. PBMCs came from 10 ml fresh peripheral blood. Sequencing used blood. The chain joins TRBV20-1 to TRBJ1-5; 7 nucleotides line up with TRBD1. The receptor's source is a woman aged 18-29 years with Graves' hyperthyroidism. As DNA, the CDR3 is TGCAGTGCTAGAGAACAGGGGAGGTCGGCAGGTCAGCCCCAGCATTTT. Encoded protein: CSAREQGRSAGQPQHF.